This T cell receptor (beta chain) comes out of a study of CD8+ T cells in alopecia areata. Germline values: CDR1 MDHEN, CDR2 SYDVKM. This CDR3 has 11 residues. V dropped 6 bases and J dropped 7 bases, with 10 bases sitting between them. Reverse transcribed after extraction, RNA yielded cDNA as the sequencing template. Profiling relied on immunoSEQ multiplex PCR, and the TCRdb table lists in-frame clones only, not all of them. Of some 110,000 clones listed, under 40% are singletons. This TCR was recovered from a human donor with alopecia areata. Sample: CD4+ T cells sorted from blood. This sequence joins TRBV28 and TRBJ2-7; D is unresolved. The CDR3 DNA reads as TGTGCCAGCAGCCCCCCGCGGGAGCAGTACTTC. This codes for CASSPPREQYF.